This T cell receptor (beta chain) is drawn from a study of molecular identifiers for immune sequencing clone quantification. About the research overall: In the replicates, RNA derived from about 19,000 or 110,000 naive CD8 cells was divided into five parts, and four were sequenced.

The authors gated naive CD8 T cells as CD8+CD4-CCR7+CD45RA+ for sorting. This clonotype came up many times. V was clipped by 4 bases and J by 5 bases; unmatched bases: 20. The CDR3 extends over 20 amino acids. Germline CDR1 reads KGHSH; CDR2 reads LQKENI. TCRdb called the PCR reads again in MiXCR, with one record for every CDR3 protein. The sample lists about 510,000 distinct CDR3 sequences, roughly 23% occurring once. The specimen was naive CD8+ T cells from blood, with Jurkat cell RNA spiked in. Regarding subset: FACS-sorted CD8+CD4-CCR7+CD45RA+ naive T cells. The TCR sequence derives from a human donor in good health. Some libraries in this study had Jurkat cell RNA spiked in. The V and J genes are TRBV18 and TRBJ2-2, with TRBD1 matching over 9 bases. CDR3 DNA: TGTGCCAGCTCACTAAAGCACGGGACAGGGTCGGCCCTGAGAACCGGGGAGCTGTTTTTT. This sequence encodes CASSLKHGTGSALRTGELFF. Variable domain in full (rest from reference TRBV18 and TRBJ2-2): NAGVMQNPRHLVRRRGQEARLRCSPMKGHSHVYWYRQLPEEGLKFMVYLQKENIIDESGMPKERFSAEFPKEGPSILRIQQVVRGDSAAYFCASSLKHGTGSALRTGELFFGEGSRLTVL.